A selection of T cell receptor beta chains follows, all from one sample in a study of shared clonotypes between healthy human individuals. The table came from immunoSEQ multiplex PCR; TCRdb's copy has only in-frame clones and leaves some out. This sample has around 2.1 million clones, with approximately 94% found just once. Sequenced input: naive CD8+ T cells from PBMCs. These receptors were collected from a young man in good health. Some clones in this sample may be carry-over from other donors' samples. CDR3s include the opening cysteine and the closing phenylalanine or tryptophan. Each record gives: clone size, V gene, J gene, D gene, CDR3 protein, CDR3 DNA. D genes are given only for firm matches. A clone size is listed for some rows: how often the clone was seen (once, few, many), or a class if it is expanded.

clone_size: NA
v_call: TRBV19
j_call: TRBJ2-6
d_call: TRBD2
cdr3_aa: CAIRGGPGANVLTF
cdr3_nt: TGTGCCATTCGCGGGGGGCCTGGGGCCAACGTCCTGACTTTC

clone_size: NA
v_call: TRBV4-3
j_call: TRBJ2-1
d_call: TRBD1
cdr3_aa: CASSQDGGQWDEQFF
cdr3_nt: TGCGCCAGCAGCCAAGATGGGGGACAGTGGGATGAGCAGTTCTTC

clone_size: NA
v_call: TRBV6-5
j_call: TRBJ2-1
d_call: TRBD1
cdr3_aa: CASNHRGYNEQFF
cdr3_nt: TGTGCCAGCAACCACAGGGGATACAATGAGCAGTTCTTC

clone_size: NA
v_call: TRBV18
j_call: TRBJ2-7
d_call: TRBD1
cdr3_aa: CASSPLEDRGFYEQYF
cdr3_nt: TGTGCCAGCTCGCCCCTCGAGGACAGGGGGTTCTACGAGCAGTACTTC

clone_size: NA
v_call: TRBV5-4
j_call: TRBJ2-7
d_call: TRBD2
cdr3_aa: CASSHSGRNTYEQYF
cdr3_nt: TGTGCCAGCAGCCATAGCGGGAGGAACACCTACGAGCAGTACTTC

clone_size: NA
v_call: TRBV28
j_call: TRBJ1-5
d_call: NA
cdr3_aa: CASSSVGPQHF
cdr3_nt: TGTGCCAGCAGTAGCGTAGGCCCCCAGCATTTT

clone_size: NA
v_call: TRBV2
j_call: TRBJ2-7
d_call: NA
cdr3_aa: CASSEGYEQYF
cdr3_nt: TGTGCCAGCAGTGAGGGCTACGAGCAGTACTTC

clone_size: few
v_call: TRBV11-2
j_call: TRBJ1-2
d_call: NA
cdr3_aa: CASSLGGGGYTF
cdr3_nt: TGTGCCAGCAGCCTGGGTGGGGGTGGCTACACCTTC

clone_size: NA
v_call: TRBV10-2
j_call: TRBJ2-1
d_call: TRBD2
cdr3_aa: CASSEGLAGYQFF
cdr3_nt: TGCGCCAGCAGTGAGGGACTAGCGGGATATCAGTTCTTC

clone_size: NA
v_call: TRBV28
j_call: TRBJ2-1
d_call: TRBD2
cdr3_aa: CASRYLAGSHEQFF
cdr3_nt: TGTGCCAGCCGCTATCTAGCGGGATCTCATGAGCAGTTCTTC

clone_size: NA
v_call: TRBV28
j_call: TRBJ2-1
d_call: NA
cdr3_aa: CASSFPSLGSRDEQFF
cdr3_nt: TGTGCCAGCAGTTTCCCGTCATTAGGGTCTAGGGATGAGCAGTTCTTC

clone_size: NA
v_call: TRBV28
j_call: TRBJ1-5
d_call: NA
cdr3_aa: CASRGAGYGQPQHF
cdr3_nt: TGTGCCAGCAGAGGCGCGGGGTATGGTCAGCCCCAGCATTTT

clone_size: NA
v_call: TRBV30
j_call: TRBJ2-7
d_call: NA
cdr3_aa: CAWAFPYRAGEQYF
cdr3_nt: TGTGCCTGGGCATTCCCGTACAGGGCCGGCGAGCAGTACTTC

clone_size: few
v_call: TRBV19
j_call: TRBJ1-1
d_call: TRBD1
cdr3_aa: CASSFRGLNTEAFF
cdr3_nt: TGTGCCAGTAGTTTCAGGGGGTTGAACACTGAAGCTTTCTTT

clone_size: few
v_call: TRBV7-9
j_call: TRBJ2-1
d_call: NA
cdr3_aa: CAGGTEGFYNEQFF
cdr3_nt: TGTGCCGGCGGCACGGAGGGATTCTACAATGAGCAGTTCTTC

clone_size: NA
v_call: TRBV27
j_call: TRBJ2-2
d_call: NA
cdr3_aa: CASSLDGTGELFF
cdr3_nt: TGTGCCAGCAGTCTGGATGGCACCGGGGAGCTGTTTTTT

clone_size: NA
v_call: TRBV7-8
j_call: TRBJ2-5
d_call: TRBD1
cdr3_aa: CASSRGTERQETQYF
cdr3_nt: TGTGCCAGCAGCAGGGGGACAGAGAGACAAGAGACCCAGTACTTC

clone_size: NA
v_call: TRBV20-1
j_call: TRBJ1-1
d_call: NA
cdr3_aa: CSARSTEAFF
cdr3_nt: TGCAGTGCTCGTAGTACTGAAGCTTTCTTT

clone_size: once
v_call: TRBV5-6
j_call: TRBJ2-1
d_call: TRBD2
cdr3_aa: CASSLDPAGGRSYNEQFF
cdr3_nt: TGTGCCAGCAGCTTGGACCCGGCGGGAGGGCGCTCCTACAATGAGCAGTTCTTC

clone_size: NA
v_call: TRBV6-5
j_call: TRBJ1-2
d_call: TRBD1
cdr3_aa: CASRVKDRGRGGYTF
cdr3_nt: TGTGCCAGCAGGGTAAAGGACAGGGGGCGAGGTGGCTACACCTTC

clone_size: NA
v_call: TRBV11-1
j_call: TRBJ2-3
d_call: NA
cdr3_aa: CASSLVGGATDTQYF
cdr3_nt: TGTGCCAGCAGCTTAGTAGGGGGGGCCACAGATACGCAGTATTTT

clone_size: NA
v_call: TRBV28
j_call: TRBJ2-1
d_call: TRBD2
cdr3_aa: CASTTGGLAGISYNEQFF
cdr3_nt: TGTGCCAGCACCACGGGCGGACTAGCGGGGATCTCCTACAATGAGCAGTTCTTC

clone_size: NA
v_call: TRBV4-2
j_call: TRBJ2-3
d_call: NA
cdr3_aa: CASSPLGRGDTQYF
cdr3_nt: TGTGCCAGCAGTCCCCTAGGGAGAGGGGATACGCAGTATTTT

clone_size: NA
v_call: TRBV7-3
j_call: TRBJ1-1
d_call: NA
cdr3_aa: CASSLGGMTEAFF
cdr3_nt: TGTGCCAGCAGCCTTGGGGGGATGACTGAAGCTTTCTTT

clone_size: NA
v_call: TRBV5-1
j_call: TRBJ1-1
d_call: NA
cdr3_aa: CASSLFILNTEAFF
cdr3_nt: TGCGCCAGCAGCTTATTCATCTTGAACACTGAAGCTTTCTTT

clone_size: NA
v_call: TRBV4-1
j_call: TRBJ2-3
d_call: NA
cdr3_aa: CASSQVPGQDEYF
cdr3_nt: TGCGCCAGCAGCCAAGTCCCGGGACAAGATGAGTATTTT